A single sample gave rise to the 13 T cell receptor beta chains below, sequenced in a study of T cells after yellow fever vaccination. Each CDR3 protein is one row after TCRdb ran MiXCR on the 5' RACE reads. The sample carries 150,000 to 200,000 distinct CDR3 sequences, approximately 10% recorded once. Sequences were derived from CD8+ T cells sorted from PBMCs, sampled 15 days after the yellow fever booster vaccination. The receptor set was obtained from a man between 18 and 29 years old who received the YFV17D yellow fever vaccine.

This clonotype was counted many times. The rearrangement uses TRBV6-2 or TRBV6-3 and TRBJ2-7; D is perhaps TRBD1 or TRBD2 (5 bases each). Germline values: CDR1 MNHEY, CDR2 SVGEGT. The CDR3 sequence is 14 residues long. Trimming took 6 bases from V and 3 from J, leaving 15 bases between them. In DNA form, the CDR3 reads TGTGCCAGCAGCAAGCTCCCGGGGCACTACGAGCAGTACGTC. Its protein is CASSKLPGHYEQYV.

This clonotype was seen a few times. The chain links TRBV12-3 or TRBV12-4 to TRBJ2-3; TRBD2 might be the D (5 bases). The CDR3 is 14 residues long. Trimming pared 2 bases from V and 10 bases from J, leaving 16 bases between. The CDR3 here is CASSLQPGVGAQYF. The CDR3 bases are TGTGCCAGCAGTTTACAGCCCGGGGTGGGAGCGCAGTATTTT.

This clonotype turned up a few times. This chain uses TRBV10-3 with TRBJ2-3, with 10 bases fitting TRBD2. Trimming at V came to 6 bases and at J to 4 bases, leaving 4 bases not matched to a gene. CDR3 length: 14 residues. The V gene's germline CDR1 is ENHRY and CDR2 SYGVKD. This chain's CDR3 is CAIRAGGRSDTQYF. The CDR3 nucleotides are TGTGCCATCAGAGCGGGGGGGCGGTCAGATACGCAGTATTTT.

The CDR3 sequence: CASSLERVNTEAFF. The DNA for the CDR3 is TGTGCCAGCAGCTTGGAAAGGGTGAACACTGAAGCTTTCTTT. V usage is TRBV5-5 and J usage is TRBJ1-1; D not resolved. Germline CDR1 SGHKS, CDR2 YYEKEE (reference sequence). CDR3 length: 14 amino acids. Trimming shortened V by 0 bases and J by 0 bases, and 6 bases separated the two germline ends.

This clonotype was counted ten times or more. The V gene is TRBV7-9, the J gene TRBJ1-5; 9 nucleotides match TRBD1. J gave up 4 bases and V 5 bases, and 3 bases lay outside the gene matches. The CDR3 runs to 14 residues. Germline V CDR1 and CDR2: SEHNR, FQNEAQ (reference sequence). CDR3: CASSQTGGNQPQHF. In DNA form, the CDR3 reads TGTGCCAGCAGCCAGACAGGGGGGAATCAGCCCCAGCATTTT.

The J gene is TRBJ1-6, the V gene TRBV4-3; D unresolved. Germline-derived CDR1 and CDR2 are LGHNA and YSLEER. With 0 bases removed from V and 7 bases from J, the gap between germline ends came to 16 bases. The CDR3 runs 17 residues. The CDR3 nucleotides read TGCGCCAGCAGCCAAGAACGGGGTTTCAGAGCAAATTCACCCCTCCACTTT. Amino acids: CASSQERGFRANSPLHF.

The J gene is TRBJ2-2, the V gene TRBV7-6, with 7 bases identical to TRBD1. The CDR3 has 16 amino acids. Germline assignment: CDR1 SGHVS and CDR2 FNYEAQ. V was clipped by 5 bases and J by 1 base; unmatched bases: 7. CDR3 coding DNA: TGTGCCAGCAGCCGAATAGGACAGGTGAACACCGGGGAGCTGTTTTTT. Translation: CASSRIGQVNTGELFF. Full variable domain (remainder filled in from reference TRBV7-6 and TRBJ2-2): GAGVSQSPRYKVTKRGQDVALRCDPISGHVSLYWYRQALGQGPEFLTYFNYEAQQDKSGLPNDRFSAERPEGSISTLTIQRTEQRDSAMYRCASSRIGQVNTGELFFGEGSRLTVL.

V and J are TRBV6-6 and TRBJ1-2; D is unresolved. V was clipped by 6 bases and J by 4 bases, with 12 bases between them. CDR3 length equals 13 residues. Per germline, CDR1 MNHNY and CDR2 SVGAGI (reference sequence). In nucleotides, the CDR3 is TGTGCCAGCAGAACCGCCAGGCCCTATGGCTACACCTTC. Amino acids: CASRTARPYGYTF.

This clonotype was recorded a few times. CDR3 protein: CASSLGRIGTDTQYF. Here the CDR3 DNA reads TGTGCCAGCAGCTTAGGGCGGATAGGGACAGATACGCAGTATTTT. The V gene is TRBV7-2, the J gene TRBJ2-3, with D hard to call. Trimming shortened V by 1 base and J by 3 bases, and 11 bases separated the two germline ends. CDR1 and CDR2 from the germline V gene are SGHTA and FQGNSA. The CDR3 is made up of 15 amino acids.

This clonotype is a singleton in its sample. The chain carries TRBV6-6 and TRBJ2-7; tentatively, D is TRBD1 (6 bases). Trimming removed 2 bases from V and 4 bases from J, with 15 bases in between. This CDR3 has 15 amino acids. Germline assignment: CDR1 MNHNY and CDR2 SVGAGI (reference sequence). For the CDR3, the DNA is TGTGCCAGCAGTTACGGGTCAGGGGAAAAGTACGAGCAGTACGTC. Amino acids: CASSYGSGEKYEQYV.

V usage is TRBV4-1 and J usage is TRBJ1-5; 10 nucleotides line up with TRBD1. The CDR3 length is 16 residues. Germline V CDR1 and CDR2: MGHRA, YSYEKL. V lost 1 base and J lost 4; bases outside the gene matches: 4. CDR3 coding DNA: TGCGCCAGCAGCCAAGCCGGACAGGGGGGGAATCAGCCCCAGCATTTT. Amino acid sequence: CASSQAGQGGNQPQHF.

The chain is built from TRBV28 and TRBJ1-2; D gene ambiguous. The CDR3 totals 15 residues. Germline V gene lookup returns CDR1 MDHEN and CDR2 SYDVKM. The ends were cut back, 5 bases at V and 0 bases at J, with 13 bases in the middle. CDR3 sequence: CASSLISGTNYGYTF. The CDR3 DNA is TGTGCCAGCAGTCTCATTTCCGGGACTAACTATGGCTACACCTTC.

In this sample, this clonotype turned up a few times. This chain connects TRBV27 to TRBJ2-7; 8 bases are a match to TRBD2. Per germline, CDR1 MNHEY and CDR2 SMNVEV (reference sequence). V shed 5 bases, J shed 3 bases, and the junction held 9 bases outside the gene matches. The CDR3 extends over 15 amino acids. Written as DNA, the CDR3 is TGTGCCAGCAGTCCGCTCGGACTAGCCAACTACGAGCAGTACGTC. Protein sequence: CASSPLGLANYEQYV.